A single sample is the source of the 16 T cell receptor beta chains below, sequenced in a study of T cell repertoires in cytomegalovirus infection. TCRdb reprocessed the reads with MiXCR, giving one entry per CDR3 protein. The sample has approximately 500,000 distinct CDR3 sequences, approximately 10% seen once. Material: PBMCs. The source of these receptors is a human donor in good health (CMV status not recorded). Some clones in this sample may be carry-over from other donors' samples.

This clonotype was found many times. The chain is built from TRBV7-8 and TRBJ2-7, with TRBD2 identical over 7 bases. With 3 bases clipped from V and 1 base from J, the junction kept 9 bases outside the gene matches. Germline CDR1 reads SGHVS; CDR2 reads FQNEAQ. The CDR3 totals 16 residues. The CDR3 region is CASSLGGGAPSYEQYF. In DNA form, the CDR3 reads TGTGCCAGCAGCTTGGGGGGAGGGGCCCCTTCCTACGAGCAGTACTTC.

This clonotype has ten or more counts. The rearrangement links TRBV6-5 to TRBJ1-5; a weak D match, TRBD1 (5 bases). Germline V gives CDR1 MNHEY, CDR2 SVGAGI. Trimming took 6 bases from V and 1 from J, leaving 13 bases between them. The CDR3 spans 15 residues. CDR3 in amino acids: CASSLGPRSNQPQHF. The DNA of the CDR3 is TGTGCCAGCAGCTTGGGACCTAGGAGCAATCAGCCCCAGCATTTT.

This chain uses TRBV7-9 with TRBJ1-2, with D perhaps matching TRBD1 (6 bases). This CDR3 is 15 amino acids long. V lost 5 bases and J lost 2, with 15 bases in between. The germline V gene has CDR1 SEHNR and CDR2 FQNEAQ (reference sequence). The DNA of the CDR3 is TGTGCCAGCAGCCCTGACGGGGGCAAGAACTATGGCTACACCTTC. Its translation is CASSPDGGKNYGYTF.

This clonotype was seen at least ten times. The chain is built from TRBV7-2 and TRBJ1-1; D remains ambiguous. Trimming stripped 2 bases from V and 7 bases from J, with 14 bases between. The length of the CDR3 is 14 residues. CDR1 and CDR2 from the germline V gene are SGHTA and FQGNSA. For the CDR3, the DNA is TGTGCCAGCAGCTTAAGTAGGGCTACGGGTGAAGCTTTCTTT. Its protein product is CASSLSRATGEAFF.

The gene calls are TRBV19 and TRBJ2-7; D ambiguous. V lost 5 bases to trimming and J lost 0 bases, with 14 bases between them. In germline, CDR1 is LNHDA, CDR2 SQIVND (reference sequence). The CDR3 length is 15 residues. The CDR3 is CASSVLAHSSYEQYF. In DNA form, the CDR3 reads TGTGCCAGTAGTGTCTTAGCCCACAGCTCCTACGAGCAGTACTTC.

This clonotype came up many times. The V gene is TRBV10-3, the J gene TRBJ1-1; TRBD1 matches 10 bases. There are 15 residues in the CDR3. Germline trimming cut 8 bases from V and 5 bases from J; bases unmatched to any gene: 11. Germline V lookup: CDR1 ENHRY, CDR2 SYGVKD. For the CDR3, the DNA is TGTGCCATCGTAAAGGACAGGGGGTTTAGTACTGAAGCTTTCTTT. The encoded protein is CAIVKDRGFSTEAFF.

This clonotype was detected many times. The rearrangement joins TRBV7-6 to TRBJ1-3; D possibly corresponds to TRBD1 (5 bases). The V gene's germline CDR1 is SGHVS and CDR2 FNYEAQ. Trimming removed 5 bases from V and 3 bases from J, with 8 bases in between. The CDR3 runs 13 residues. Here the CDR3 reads CASSRDLGNTIYF. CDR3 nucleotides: TGTGCCAGCAGCCGGGACCTTGGAAACACCATATATTTT.

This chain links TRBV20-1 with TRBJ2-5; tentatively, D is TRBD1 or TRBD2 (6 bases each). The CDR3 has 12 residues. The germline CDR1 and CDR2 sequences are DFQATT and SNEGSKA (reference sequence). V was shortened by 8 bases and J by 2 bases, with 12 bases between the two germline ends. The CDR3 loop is CSPKGGQETQYF. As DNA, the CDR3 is TGCAGTCCAAAGGGGGGTCAAGAGACCCAGTACTTC.

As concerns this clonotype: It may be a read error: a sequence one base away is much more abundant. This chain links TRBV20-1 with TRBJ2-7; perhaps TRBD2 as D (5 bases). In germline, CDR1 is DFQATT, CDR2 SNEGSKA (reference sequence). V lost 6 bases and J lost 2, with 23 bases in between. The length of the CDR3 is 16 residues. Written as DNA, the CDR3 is TGCAGTGCCCCCGAGGGCAGGAGGTCGATCGCCTACGAGCAGTACTTC. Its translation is CSAPEGRRSIAYEQYF.

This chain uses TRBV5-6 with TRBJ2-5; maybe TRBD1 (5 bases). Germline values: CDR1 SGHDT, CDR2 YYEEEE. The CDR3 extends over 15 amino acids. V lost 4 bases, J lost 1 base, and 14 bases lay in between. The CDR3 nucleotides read TGTGCCAGCAGCATCCGATTGACAGCCCAAGAGACCCAGTACTTC. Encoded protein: CASSIRLTAQETQYF. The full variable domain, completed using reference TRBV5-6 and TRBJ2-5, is DAGVTQSPTHLIKTRGQQVTLRCSPKSGHDTVSWYQQALGQGPQFIFQYYEEEERQRGNFPDRFSGHQFPNYSSELNVNALLLGDSALYLCASSIRLTAQETQYFGPGTRLLVL.

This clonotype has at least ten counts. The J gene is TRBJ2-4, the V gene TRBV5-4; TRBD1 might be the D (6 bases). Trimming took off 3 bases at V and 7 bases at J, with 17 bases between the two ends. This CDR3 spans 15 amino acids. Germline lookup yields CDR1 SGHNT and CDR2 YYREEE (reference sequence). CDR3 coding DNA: TGTGCCAGCAGCTCCTTCCGGGACAATTGGAACATTCAGTACTTC. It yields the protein CASSSFRDNWNIQYF. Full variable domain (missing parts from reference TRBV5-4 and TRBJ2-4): ETGVTQSPTHLIKTRGQQVTLRCSSQSGHNTVSWYQQALGQGPQFIFQYYREEENGRGNFPPRFSGLQFPNYSSELNVNALELDDSALYLCASSSFRDNWNIQYFGAGTRLSVL.

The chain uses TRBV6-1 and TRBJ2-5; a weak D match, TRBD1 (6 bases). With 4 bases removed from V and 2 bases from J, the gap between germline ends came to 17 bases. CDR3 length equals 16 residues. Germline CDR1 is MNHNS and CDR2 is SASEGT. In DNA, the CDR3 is TGTGCCAGCAGTGCTGGGACATGGCCCCTGCAAGAGACCCAGTACTTC. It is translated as CASSAGTWPLQETQYF.

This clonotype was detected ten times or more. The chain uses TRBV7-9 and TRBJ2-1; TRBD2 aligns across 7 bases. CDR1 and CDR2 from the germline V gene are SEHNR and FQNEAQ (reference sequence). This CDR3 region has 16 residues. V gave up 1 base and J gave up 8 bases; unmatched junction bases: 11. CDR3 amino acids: CASSLDRWEGIYEQFF. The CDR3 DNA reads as TGTGCCAGCAGCTTAGATCGTTGGGAGGGGATCTATGAGCAGTTCTTC.

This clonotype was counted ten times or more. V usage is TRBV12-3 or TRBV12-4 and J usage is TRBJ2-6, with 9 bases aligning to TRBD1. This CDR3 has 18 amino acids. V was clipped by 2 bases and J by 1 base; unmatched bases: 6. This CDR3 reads CASSLMGQGVSGANVLTF. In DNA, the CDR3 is TGTGCCAGCAGTTTAATGGGACAGGGTGTTTCTGGGGCCAACGTCCTGACTTTC.

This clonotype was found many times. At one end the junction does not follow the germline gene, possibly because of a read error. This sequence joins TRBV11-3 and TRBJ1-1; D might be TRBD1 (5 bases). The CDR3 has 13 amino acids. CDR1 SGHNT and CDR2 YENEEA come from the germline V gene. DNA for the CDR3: TGTGCCAGCAGTTTAGGGGCCGACACTGAAGCTTTCTTT. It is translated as CASSLGADTEAFF.

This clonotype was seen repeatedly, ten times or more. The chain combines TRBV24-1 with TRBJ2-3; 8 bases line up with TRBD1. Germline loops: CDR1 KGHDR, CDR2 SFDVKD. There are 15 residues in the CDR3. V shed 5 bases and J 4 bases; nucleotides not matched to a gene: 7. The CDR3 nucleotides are TGTGCCACCAGTGGTGCAGGGGGCTGGGCAGATACGCAGTATTTT. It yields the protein CATSGAGGWADTQYF.